These 13 T cell receptor beta chains were all obtained from the same sample, sequenced in a study of breast tumors, draining lymph nodes, adjacent tissues. The lymph nodes were axillary draining lymph nodes from breast cancer patients. In TCRdb, the multiplex PCR reads were re-called with MiXCR into one record per CDR3 protein. The top ten clones hold just over 2.5% of a sample with about 150,000 distinct CDR3 sequences, 20% to 25% of them seen once. Specimen: axillary lymph node tissue. Source of these receptors: a female donor with breast cancer. Some clones in this sample may be carry-over from other donors' samples.

This clonotype appeared many times. This sequence joins TRBV5-4 and TRBJ2-1; D might be TRBD1 or TRBD2, each matching 6 bases. The CDR3 has 15 residues. The germline V gene encodes CDR1 SGHNT and CDR2 YYREEE (reference sequence). V was clipped by 3 bases and J by 2 bases, with 12 bases between them. The chain's CDR3 is CASSWRDIPYNEQFF. The CDR3 coding sequence is TGTGCCAGCAGCTGGCGGGACATTCCCTACAATGAGCAGTTCTTC.

Many counts were recorded for this clonotype. This chain links TRBV6-5 with TRBJ2-7; TRBD1 matches 7 bases. CDR1 MNHEY and CDR2 SVGAGI come from the germline V gene. There are 15 residues in the CDR3. The V gene end was trimmed by 6 bases and the J gene end by 9 bases; junction bases not matched to a gene: 17. CDR3 loop: CASRPPGQRGVGQYF. The CDR3 nucleotides are TGTGCCAGCAGACCCCCGGGACAGAGAGGCGTCGGGCAGTACTTC.

This clonotype was seen at least ten times. The chain carries TRBV7-9 and TRBJ2-2, with D possibly being TRBD1 or TRBD2 (5 bases each). The CDR3 contains 14 residues. Germline CDR1 and CDR2: SEHNR and FQNEAQ (reference sequence). Trimming pared 4 bases from V and 8 bases from J, leaving 14 bases between. The chain's CDR3 is CASSWDLIGGELFF. The CDR3 DNA reads as TGTGCCAGCAGCTGGGACCTCATAGGAGGGGAGCTGTTTTTT.

This clonotype has ten or more counts. The CDR3 is CASSTQGIGYEQYF. The DNA for the CDR3 is TGTGCCAGCAGCACACAGGGGATTGGCTACGAGCAGTACTTC. V gene TRBV7-2 combines with J gene TRBJ2-7, with 7 bases lining up with TRBD1. CDR3 length: 14 residues. With V trimmed by 5 bases and J by 3 bases, 7 bases remained unmatched. CDR1 is SGHTA, CDR2 FQGNSA, per germline. Using reference TRBV7-2 and TRBJ2-7 for the parts outside the CDR3, the full variable domain is GAGVSQSPSNKVTEKGKDVELRCDPISGHTALYWYRQSLGQGLEFLIYFQGNSAPDKSGLPSDRFSAERTGGSVSTLTIQRTQQEDSAVYLCASSTQGIGYEQYFGPGTRLTVT.

This clonotype was counted ten times or more. The rearrangement joins TRBV6-5 to TRBJ1-2; D call uncertain. Trimming removed 0 bases from V and 5 bases from J, with 10 bases in between. The germline V gene encodes CDR1 MNHEY and CDR2 SVGAGI. The CDR3 runs to 14 residues. The CDR3 region has the DNA TGTGCCAGCAGTTACTCAGCCGGGGAGTATGGCTACACCTTC. Translated: CASSYSAGEYGYTF.

As regards this clonotype: With a much larger clone just one base away, this may be a read error. This CDR3 is missing its conserved last phenylalanine or tryptophan, likely due to a read error. The chain carries TRBV12-3 or TRBV12-4 and TRBJ2-3; 14 nucleotides agree with TRBD2. Trimming removed 4 bases from V and 6 bases from J; junction bases left unmatched: 15. The CDR3 covers 19 residues. The CDR3 nucleotides read TGTGCCAGCAGTTCGAACCCGGGACTAGCGGGGGAGAGGGGGGATACGCAGTATCTT. Its translation is CASSSNPGLAGERGDTQYL.

This clonotype was counted ten times or more. The chain has TRBV12-3 or TRBV12-4 and TRBJ2-1; 9 bases map to TRBD2. This CDR3 is 17 amino acids long. V lost 5 bases, J lost 0 bases, and 8 bases stayed unmatched. CDR3 sequence: CASSPGTSLGSYNEQFF. CDR3 nucleotides: TGTGCCAGCAGTCCCGGGACTAGCTTGGGCTCCTACAATGAGCAGTTCTTC.

There are many counts of this clonotype. This rearrangement joins TRBV14 to TRBJ2-5; D is perhaps TRBD1 (5 bases). The germline CDR1 and CDR2 sequences are SGHDN and FVKESK. V lost 0 bases and J 5 bases, leaving 16 bases between the germline ends. CDR3 size: 16 residues. In nucleotides, the CDR3 is TGTGCCAGCAGCCAAGATACTGGCAGGGCACGGGAGACCCAGTACTTC. Encoded protein: CASSQDTGRARETQYF.

There are many counts of this clonotype. The CDR3 loop reads CASSDADYEQYF. The CDR3 DNA sequence: TGTGCCAGCAGTGACGCGGATTACGAGCAGTACTTC. The genes are TRBV2 and TRBJ2-7; D gene ambiguous. The CDR3 covers 12 residues. Trimming stripped 3 bases from V and 4 bases from J, with 7 bases between. Germline CDR1 reads SNHLY; CDR2 reads FYNNEI.

The rearrangement joins TRBV28 to TRBJ2-4; D may match TRBD1 or TRBD2 (5 bases each). Germline V lookup: CDR1 MDHEN, CDR2 SYDVKM. This CDR3 is built from 13 residues. Between the trimmed V and J ends, which lost 6 bases and 6 bases, there was a span of 12 bases. CDR3 DNA: TGTGCCAGCAGCCGGGACGTAAGAAACATTCAGTACTTC. Translating it yields CASSRDVRNIQYF.

The chain recombines TRBV4-1 with TRBJ2-1; 12 nucleotides agree with TRBD2. J gave up 4 bases and V 1 base, and 5 bases lay outside the gene matches. CDR3 size: 17 residues. Germline CDR1 reads MGHRA; CDR2 reads YSYEKL. Here the CDR3 DNA reads TGCGCCAGCAGCCAAGGAACTAGCGGGGGGATATACAATGAGCAGTTCTTC. This sequence encodes CASSQGTSGGIYNEQFF.

This clonotype was observed many times. The chain is built from TRBV4-1 and TRBJ2-1; 11 positions match TRBD2. V dropped 2 bases and J dropped 1; count of bases not matched to a gene: 4. Germline CDR1 MGHRA, CDR2 YSYEKL. This CDR3 is 17 amino acids long. The CDR3 DNA follows: TGCGCCAGCAGCCAACAGCTAGCGGGAGGATCCTACAATGAGCAGTTCTTC. Translating gives CASSQQLAGGSYNEQFF.

Only a few counts were recorded for this clonotype. V usage is TRBV9 and J usage is TRBJ2-2, with 8 bases that match TRBD2. This CDR3 region has 17 residues. Germline V lookup: CDR1 SGDLS, CDR2 YYNGEE. V dropped 1 base and J dropped 6; count of bases not matched to a gene: 11. The CDR3 is CASSVFSSREVAGELFF. The CDR3 DNA sequence: TGTGCCAGCAGCGTATTTTCCTCGCGGGAGGTGGCCGGGGAGCTGTTTTTT. The complete variable domain, with remaining parts taken from reference TRBV9 and TRBJ2-2, reads DSGVTQTPKHLITATGQRVTLRCSPRSGDLSVYWYQQSLDQGLQFLIQYYNGEERAKGNILERFSAQQFPDLHSELNLSSLELGDSALYFCASSVFSSREVAGELFFGEGSRLTVL.